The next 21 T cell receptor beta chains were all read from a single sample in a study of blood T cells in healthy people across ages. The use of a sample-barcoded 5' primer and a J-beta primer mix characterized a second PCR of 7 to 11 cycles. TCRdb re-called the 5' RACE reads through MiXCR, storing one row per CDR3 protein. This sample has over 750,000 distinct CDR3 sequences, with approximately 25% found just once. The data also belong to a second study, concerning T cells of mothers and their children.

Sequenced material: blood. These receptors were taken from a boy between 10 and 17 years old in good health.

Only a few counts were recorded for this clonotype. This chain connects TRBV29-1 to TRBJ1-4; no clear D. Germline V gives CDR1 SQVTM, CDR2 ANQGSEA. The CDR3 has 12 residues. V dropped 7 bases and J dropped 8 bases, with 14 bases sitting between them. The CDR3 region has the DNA TGCAGCGCATTCGAGAACCGGGAAAAACTGTTTTTT. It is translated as CSAFENREKLFF.

The CDR3 loop reads CASSQDPRGSGIIGELFF. In DNA, the CDR3 is TGCGCCAGCAGCCAAGACCCCAGGGGTAGCGGGATTATCGGGGAGCTGTTTTTT. The rearrangement uses TRBV4-1 and TRBJ2-2; 8 bases are shared with TRBD2. The CDR3 is made up of 18 amino acids. The junction had 13 bases not matched to a gene; V was cut back by 0 bases and J by 7 bases. Germline V gene sequence: CDR1 MGHRA, CDR2 YSYEKL.

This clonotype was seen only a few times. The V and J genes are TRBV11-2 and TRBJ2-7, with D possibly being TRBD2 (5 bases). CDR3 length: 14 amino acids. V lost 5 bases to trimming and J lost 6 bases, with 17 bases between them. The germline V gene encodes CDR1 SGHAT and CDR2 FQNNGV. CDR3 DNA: TGTGCCAGCAGCCGGTTGGCCGGGGATTTCGAGCAGTACTTC. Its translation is CASSRLAGDFEQYF.

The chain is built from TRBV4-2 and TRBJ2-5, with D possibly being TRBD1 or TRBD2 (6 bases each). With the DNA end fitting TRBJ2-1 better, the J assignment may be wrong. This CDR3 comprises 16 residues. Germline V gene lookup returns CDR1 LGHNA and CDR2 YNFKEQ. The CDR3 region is CASSQVLGGTVNEQFF. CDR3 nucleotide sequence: TGTGCCAGCAGCCAAGTCTTGGGGGGCACGGTCAATGAGCAGTTCTTC.

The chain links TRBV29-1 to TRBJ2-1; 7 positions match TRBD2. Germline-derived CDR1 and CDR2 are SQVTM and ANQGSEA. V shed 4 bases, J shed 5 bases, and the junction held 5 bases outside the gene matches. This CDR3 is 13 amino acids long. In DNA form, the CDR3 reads TGCAGCGTTGCAGAGCGGGGAAACAATGAGCAGTTCTTC. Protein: CSVAERGNNEQFF.

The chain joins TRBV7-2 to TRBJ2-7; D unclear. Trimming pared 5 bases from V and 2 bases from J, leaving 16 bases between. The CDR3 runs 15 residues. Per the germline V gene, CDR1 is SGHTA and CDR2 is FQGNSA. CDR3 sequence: CASSASTGPAYEQYF. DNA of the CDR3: TGTGCCAGCAGCGCGTCCACCGGGCCGGCCTACGAGCAGTACTTC.

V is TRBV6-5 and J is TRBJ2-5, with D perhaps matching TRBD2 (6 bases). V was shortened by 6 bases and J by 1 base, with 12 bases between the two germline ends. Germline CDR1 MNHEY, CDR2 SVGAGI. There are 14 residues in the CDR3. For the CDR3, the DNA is TGTGCCAGCAGAAAGGGACTTCTCCAAGAGACCCAGTACTTC. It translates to CASRKGLLQETQYF.

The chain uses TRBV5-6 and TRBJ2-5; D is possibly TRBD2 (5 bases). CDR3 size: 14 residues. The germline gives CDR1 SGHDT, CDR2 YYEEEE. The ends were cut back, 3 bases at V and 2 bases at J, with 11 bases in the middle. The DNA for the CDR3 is TGTGCCAGCAGCTGGAGGACTTTTCAAGAGACCCAGTACTTC. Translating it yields CASSWRTFQETQYF.

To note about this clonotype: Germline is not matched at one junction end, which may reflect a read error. The CDR3 DNA sequence: TGTGCCGGCAGCTTAGCGCAGGGGACGTCTCAGCCCCAGCATTTT. Amino acid sequence: CAGSLAQGTSQPQHF. V is TRBV7-2 and J is TRBJ1-5, with D perhaps TRBD1 (6 bases). Germline V gene lookup returns CDR1 SGHTA and CDR2 FQGNSA. The CDR3 has 15 amino acids.

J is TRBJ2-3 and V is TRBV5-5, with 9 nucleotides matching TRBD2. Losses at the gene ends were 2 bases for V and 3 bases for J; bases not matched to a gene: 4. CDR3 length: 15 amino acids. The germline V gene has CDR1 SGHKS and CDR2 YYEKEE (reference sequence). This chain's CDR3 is CASSFSGSLTDTQYF. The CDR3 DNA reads TGTGCCAGCAGCTTTAGCGGGAGCTTGACAGATACGCAGTATTTT.

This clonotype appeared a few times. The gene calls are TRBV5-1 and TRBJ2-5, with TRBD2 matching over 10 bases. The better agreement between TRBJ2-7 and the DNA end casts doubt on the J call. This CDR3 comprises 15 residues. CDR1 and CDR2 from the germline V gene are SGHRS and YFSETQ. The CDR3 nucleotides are TGCGCCAGCAGCCCTGCCTCTAGCGGGGGCTACGAGCAGTACTTC. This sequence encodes CASSPASSGGYEQYF.

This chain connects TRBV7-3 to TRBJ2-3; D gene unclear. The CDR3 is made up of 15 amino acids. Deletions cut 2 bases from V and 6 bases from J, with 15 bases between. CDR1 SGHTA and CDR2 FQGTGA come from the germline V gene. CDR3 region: CASSLGVNFPDTQYF. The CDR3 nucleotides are TGTGCCAGCAGCTTAGGTGTGAATTTCCCGGATACGCAGTATTTT.

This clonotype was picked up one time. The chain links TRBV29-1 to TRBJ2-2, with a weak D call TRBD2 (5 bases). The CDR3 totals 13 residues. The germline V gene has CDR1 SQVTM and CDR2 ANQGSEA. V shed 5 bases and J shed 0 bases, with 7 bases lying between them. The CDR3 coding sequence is TGCAGCGTTAAAGCGGCGAACACCGGGGAGCTGTTTTTT. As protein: CSVKAANTGELFF.

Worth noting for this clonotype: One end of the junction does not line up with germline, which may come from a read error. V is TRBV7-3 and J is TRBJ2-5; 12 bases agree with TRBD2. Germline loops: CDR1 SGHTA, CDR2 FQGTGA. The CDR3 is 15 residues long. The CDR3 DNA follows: TGTGTCAGCAGCTTTGGACTAGCGGGGACAGAGACCCAGTACTTC. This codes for CVSSFGLAGTETQYF.

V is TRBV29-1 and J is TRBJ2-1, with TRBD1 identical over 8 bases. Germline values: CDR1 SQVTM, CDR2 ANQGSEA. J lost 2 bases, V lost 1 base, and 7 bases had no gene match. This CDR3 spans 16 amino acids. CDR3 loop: CSVEVGTGRTYNEQFF. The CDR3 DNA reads TGCAGCGTTGAAGTCGGGACAGGTCGAACCTACAATGAGCAGTTCTTC.

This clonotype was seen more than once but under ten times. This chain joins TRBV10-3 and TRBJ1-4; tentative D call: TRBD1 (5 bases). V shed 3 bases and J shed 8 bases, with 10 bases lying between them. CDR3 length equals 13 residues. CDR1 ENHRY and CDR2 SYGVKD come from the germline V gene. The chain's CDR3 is CAISDSGGEKLFF. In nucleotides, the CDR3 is TGTGCCATCAGTGACTCGGGGGGAGAAAAACTGTTTTTT.

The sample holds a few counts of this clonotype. The CDR3 sequence: CASSSSTSGSWKNIQYF. Written as DNA, the CDR3 is TGTGCCAGCAGCTCCTCAACTAGCGGGAGTTGGAAAAACATTCAGTACTTC. The chain links TRBV7-9 to TRBJ2-4; 11 nucleotides align to TRBD2. The CDR3 extends over 17 amino acids. Germline loops: CDR1 SEHNR, CDR2 FQNEAQ (reference sequence). V shed 4 bases, J shed 4 bases, and the junction held 9 bases outside the gene matches.

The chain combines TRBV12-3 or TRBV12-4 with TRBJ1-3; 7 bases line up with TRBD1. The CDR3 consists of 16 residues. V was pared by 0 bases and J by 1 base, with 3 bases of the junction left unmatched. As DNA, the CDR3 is TGTGCCAGCAGTTTAGCAGGGGGCGCTTCTGGAAACACCATATATTTT. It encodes CASSLAGGASGNTIYF.

The DNA for the CDR3 is TGTGCCAGCAGCGTGGGACACCCCAAAAACATTCAGTACTTC. Its protein is CASSVGHPKNIQYF. This chain joins TRBV9 and TRBJ2-4; D is perhaps TRBD1 (6 bases). CDR1 and CDR2 (germline): SGDLS, YYNGEE. The CDR3 covers 14 residues. The germline V and J ends were trimmed by 2 bases and 2 bases, with 8 bases remaining between them. Together with reference TRBV9 and TRBJ2-4, the CDR3 gives the full variable domain: DSGVTQTPKHLITATGQRVTLRCSPRSGDLSVYWYQQSLDQGLQFLIQYYNGEERAKGNILERFSAQQFPDLHSELNLSSLELGDSALYFCASSVGHPKNIQYFGAGTRLSVL.

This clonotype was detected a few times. For the CDR3, the DNA is TGTGCCAGCGCTCGGGGACTAACTATATACGAGCAGTACTTC. As protein: CASARGLTIYEQYF. This rearrangement joins TRBV27 to TRBJ2-7, with 7 bases lining up with TRBD2. Germline V CDR1 and CDR2: MNHEY, SMNVEV (reference sequence). The ends lost 8 bases at V and 4 bases at J; junction bases unmatched: 11. This CDR3 is 14 amino acids long.

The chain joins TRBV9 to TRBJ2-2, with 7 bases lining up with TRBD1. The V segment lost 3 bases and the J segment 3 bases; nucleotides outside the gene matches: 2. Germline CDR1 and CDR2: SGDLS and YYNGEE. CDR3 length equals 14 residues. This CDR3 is CASSAGQYTGELFF. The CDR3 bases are TGTGCCAGCAGCGCGGGACAGTACACCGGGGAGCTGTTTTTT.